What follows are 25 T cell receptor beta chains derived from one specimen sequenced in a study of cytomegalovirus exposure and HLA in healthy donors. 13 Jbeta primers and 60 Vbeta primers were used for the PCR. Only in-frame clones appear in the TCRdb table, and some are missing; sequencing was by immunoSEQ multiplex PCR. The table shows 150,000 to 200,000 clones, with more than 75% occurring only once. The sample comprised PBMCs. Source of these receptors: a man aged 35-49 years in good health and CMV-seronegative.

Written as DNA, the CDR3 is TGTGCCAGCAGTGCCGCACCTCTCCTAGCGGAACCTTACGAGCAGTACTTC. Its translation: CASSAAPLLAEPYEQYF. V gene TRBV28 combines with J gene TRBJ2-7; 7 bases line up with TRBD2. The CDR3 covers 17 residues. Germline loops: CDR1 MDHEN, CDR2 SYDVKM. The V segment lost 5 bases and the J segment 4 bases; nucleotides outside the gene matches: 17.

The chain uses TRBV5-4 and TRBJ2-2; no clear D gene. The CDR3 is 15 amino acids. Trimming left V 2 bases short and J 5 bases short, with 13 bases between. The V gene's germline CDR1 is SGHNT and CDR2 YYREEE (reference sequence). CDR3 residues: CASSFRNGFTGELFF. The CDR3 DNA is TGTGCCAGCAGCTTTAGAAACGGGTTTACCGGGGAGCTGTTTTTT.

The chain uses TRBV25-1 and TRBJ2-1; 11 nucleotides agree with TRBD2. This CDR3 has 14 residues. The germline V gene has CDR1 MGHDK and CDR2 SYGVNS. Trimming removed 4 bases from V and 8 bases from J; junction bases left unmatched: 4. CDR3 nucleotide sequence: TGTGCCAGCAGTGCGCTAGCGGGAGGTCATGAGCAGTTCTTC. Translated: CASSALAGGHEQFF.

The V call is TRBV30, the J call TRBJ2-2; D is perhaps TRBD2 (6 bases). CDR3 size: 14 residues. With 2 bases removed from V and 8 bases from J, the gap between germline ends came to 15 bases. Per germline, CDR1 GTSNPN and CDR2 SVGIG (reference sequence). The CDR3 here is CAWSSGEPWGELFF. Here the CDR3 DNA reads TGTGCCTGGAGTTCGGGGGAACCTTGGGGGGAGCTGTTTTTT.

The chain has TRBV27 and TRBJ1-5; TRBD1 agrees at 7 bases. Germline CDR1 MNHEY, CDR2 SMNVEV (reference sequence). The CDR3 has 16 amino acids. After removal of 6 bases from V and 6 bases from J, the junction contained 14 bases not matched to a gene. The CDR3 region is CASSLLPDRAGQPQHF. As DNA, the CDR3 is TGTGCCAGCAGCTTACTGCCTGACAGGGCAGGTCAGCCCCAGCATTTT.

The chain is built from TRBV19 and TRBJ1-3; the D is unclear. The CDR3 consists of 15 residues. With 6 bases removed from V and 1 base from J, the gap between germline ends came to 13 bases. The germline gives CDR1 LNHDA, CDR2 SQIVND (reference sequence). The CDR3 sequence: CASRFLMSSGNTIYF. In DNA form, the CDR3 reads TGTGCCAGTAGATTCCTTATGAGTTCTGGAAACACCATATATTTT.

The sample holds one count of this clone. The chain joins TRBV5-1 to TRBJ1-1; TRBD1 aligns across 8 bases. Germline CDR1 SGHRS, CDR2 YFSETQ. J lost 1 base, V lost 4 bases, and 6 bases had no gene match. The CDR3 consists of 15 residues. The CDR3 DNA sequence: TGCGCCAGCAGCCGTCGGACAGGGCCGAACACTGAAGCTTTCTTT. Amino acids: CASSRRTGPNTEAFF.

V usage is TRBV7-8 and J usage is TRBJ2-5, with D tentatively TRBD1 (6 bases). The CDR3 covers 14 residues. Germline V gene data show CDR1 as SGHVS and CDR2 as FQNEAQ. Trimming pared 5 bases from V and 4 bases from J, leaving 14 bases between. The CDR3: CASSHFRDIETQYF. CDR3 nucleotides: TGTGCCAGCAGCCATTTCCGGGACATAGAGACCCAGTACTTC.

The chain is built from TRBV4-3 and TRBJ2-5; 9 bases line up with TRBD2. J lost 6 bases, V lost 0 bases, and 17 bases had no gene match. The CDR3 totals 19 residues. Germline values: CDR1 LGHNA, CDR2 YSLEER. The CDR3 bases are TGCGCCAGCAGCCAAGAGAAATTGAGGGGGCGGGGGGGCTTCCAGACCCAGTACTTC. Translated, it gives CASSQEKLRGRGGFQTQYF.

The V call is TRBV30, the J call TRBJ2-7, with 7 bases aligning to TRBD1. V shed 7 bases and J 1 base; nucleotides not matched to a gene: 4. CDR1 GTSNPN and CDR2 SVGIG come from the germline V gene (reference sequence). The CDR3 runs 12 residues. Written as DNA, the CDR3 is TGTGCCTTCGGACAGGATTCCTACGAGCAGTACTTC. Protein sequence: CAFGQDSYEQYF.

The chain employs TRBV7-8 and TRBJ2-7; TRBD1 matches 8 bases. The length of the CDR3 is 15 residues. Losses at the gene ends were 1 base for V and 6 bases for J; bases not matched to a gene: 8. Germline CDR1 and CDR2: SGHVS and FQNEAQ. The CDR3 region has the DNA TGTGCCAGCAGCTTAGTACAGGGGGGAGTCGGCGAGCAGTACTTC. Protein: CASSLVQGGVGEQYF.

The V and J genes are TRBV7-9 and TRBJ2-6; 7 bases match TRBD1. Losses at the gene ends were 7 bases for V and 2 bases for J; bases not matched to a gene: 11. The CDR3 extends over 17 amino acids. Germline V gives CDR1 SEHNR, CDR2 FQNEAQ (reference sequence). The CDR3 bases are TGTGCCAGCACCTCCGACAGGGAATTAGCTGGGGCCAACGTCCTGACTTTC. Residues: CASTSDRELAGANVLTF.

The CDR3 DNA sequence: TGTGCCAGCAGTACCTGGGACAGGAAGGAAAAACTGTTTTTT. It yields the protein CASSTWDRKEKLFF. V and J are TRBV27 and TRBJ1-4; 8 nucleotides line up with TRBD1. Germline loops: CDR1 MNHEY, CDR2 SMNVEV (reference sequence). The CDR3 runs to 14 residues. The ends lost 5 bases at V and 8 bases at J; junction bases unmatched: 7.

The chain couples TRBV5-8 to TRBJ2-5, with TRBD1 matching 9 bases. Trimming took 2 bases from V and 4 from J; bases not matched to a gene: 3. Germline V gene data show CDR1 as SGHTS and CDR2 as YDEGEE. The CDR3 contains 14 residues. The CDR3 DNA reads as TGTGCCAGCAGCTTAGGGGACAGGGCAGAGACCCAGTACTTC. It codes for CASSLGDRAETQYF.

V gene TRBV9 combines with J gene TRBJ1-1; D not certain. The CDR3 runs 14 residues. Trimming removed 0 bases from V and 2 bases from J, with 8 bases in between. Germline CDR1 is SGDLS and CDR2 is YYNGEE. DNA of the CDR3: TGTGCCAGCAGCGTAGGGCGGATTAACACTGAAGCTTTCTTT. It is translated as CASSVGRINTEAFF.

J is TRBJ1-2 and V is TRBV7-8, with TRBD1 as a possible D gene (6 bases). This CDR3 comprises 14 residues. V lost 5 bases to trimming and J lost 2 bases, with 12 bases between them. Looked up from germline, CDR1 is SGHVS and CDR2 is FQNEAQ. This CDR3 is CASSRDTGNYGYTF. CDR3 nucleotides: TGTGCCAGCAGCCGTGATACAGGGAACTATGGCTACACCTTC.

The rearrangement uses TRBV5-1 and TRBJ2-5; 9 bases are shared with TRBD1. After removal of 4 bases from V and 4 bases from J, the junction contained 8 bases not matched to a gene. This CDR3 contains 15 residues. In germline, CDR1 is SGHRS, CDR2 YFSETQ. CDR3 loop: CASSDIGQGLETQYF. The CDR3, as DNA: TGCGCCAGCAGCGACATTGGACAGGGGTTAGAGACCCAGTACTTC.

The V and J genes are TRBV9 and TRBJ2-1; 11 bases map to TRBD2. Germline CDR1 and CDR2: SGDLS and YYNGEE. The V and J ends lost 5 bases and 0 bases, in that order; junction bases with no gene match: 4. This CDR3 is built from 16 residues. Here the CDR3 DNA reads TGTGCCAGCAGTCGGACTAGCGGGCGCTCCTACAATGAGCAGTTCTTC. It translates to CASSRTSGRSYNEQFF.

This rearrangement joins TRBV27 to TRBJ2-1, with a weak D call TRBD2 (6 bases). Germline CDR1 MNHEY, CDR2 SMNVEV (reference sequence). This CDR3 spans 15 amino acids. Trimming left V 5 bases short and J 5 bases short, with 16 bases between. CDR3 coding DNA: TGTGCCAGCAGTCCGAGGGCTAGCGTAAACAATGAGCAGTTCTTC. This encodes CASSPRASVNNEQFF.

The J gene is TRBJ2-2, the V gene TRBV5-4; D is perhaps TRBD2 (5 bases). This CDR3 is built from 14 residues. V lost 6 bases, J lost 0 bases, and 9 bases lay in between. CDR1 is SGHNT, CDR2 YYREEE, per germline (reference sequence). CDR3 region: CASMPGTNTGELFF. CDR3 coding DNA: TGTGCCAGCATGCCGGGAACGAACACCGGGGAGCTGTTTTTT.

CDR3 DNA sequence: TGTGCCATCAGTGAGTCAGGGACAACCTATCAGCCCCAGCATTTT. Encoded protein: CAISESGTTYQPQHF. The chain joins TRBV10-3 to TRBJ1-5, with D possibly TRBD1 on 6 matching bases. CDR1 ENHRY and CDR2 SYGVKD come from the germline V gene. The CDR3 extends over 15 amino acids. The V and J ends lost 0 bases and 5 bases respectively, with 11 bases between them.

A remark on this clone: The same CDR3 also results from other DNA sequences found in this sample. The chain uses TRBV7-9 and TRBJ2-3, with a tentative D call TRBD2 (5 bases). The CDR3 extends over 14 amino acids. Trimming took 5 bases from V and 2 from J, leaving 11 bases between them. Germline CDR1 SEHNR, CDR2 FQNEAQ (reference sequence). As DNA, the CDR3 is TGTGCCAGCAGCCGAGGGTCCTTCACAGATACGCAGTATTTT. Amino acid sequence: CASSRGSFTDTQYF.

The chain couples TRBV5-6 to TRBJ2-3; the match to TRBD1 covers 7 bases. V lost 0 bases to trimming and J lost 6 bases; unmatched junction nucleotides: 4. The CDR3 extends over 14 amino acids. Germline CDR1 is SGHDT and CDR2 is YYEEEE. CDR3 region: CASSLEDRDDTQYF. CDR3 sequence (DNA): TGTGCCAGCAGCTTGGAAGACAGGGATGATACGCAGTATTTT.

Notes on this clone: This CDR3 is also generated by other DNA sequences in the sample. The chain joins TRBV27 to TRBJ1-1, with D perhaps matching TRBD1 (5 bases). From germline, CDR1 is MNHEY and CDR2 SMNVEV (reference sequence). This CDR3 has 13 amino acids. V was cut by 5 bases and J by 4 bases, with 11 bases left in between. CDR3 protein: CASSGRTTTEAFF. CDR3 in DNA: TGTGCCAGCAGTGGAAGGACAACCACTGAAGCTTTCTTT.

This chain joins TRBV19 and TRBJ1-2; maybe TRBD1 (6 bases). Trimming removed 4 bases at V and 8 bases at J, with 14 bases between. The CDR3 is 13 residues long. Germline V lookup: CDR1 LNHDA, CDR2 SQIVND (reference sequence). DNA for the CDR3: TGTGCCAGTAGTACTAACAGGGCACGCGGCTACACCTTC. The encoded protein is CASSTNRARGYTF.